This T cell receptor (beta chain) was identified during a study of cytomegalovirus exposure and HLA in healthy donors. At the time of sampling, donors were nominally healthy, though unrecorded immune exposures were likely. Concerning this clone itself: Its antigen is not known.

The study's findings and limits: In a later analysis, TCR beta V- and J-gene trimming showed a link to a missense DCLRE1C variant. A later analysis showed that HLA-associated TCR beta chains had undergone more clonal expansion than equally common others.

This CDR3 region has 11 residues. Trimming took 5 bases from V and 9 from J, leaving 8 bases between them. Germline CDR1 and CDR2: SGHAT and FQNNGV. PCR employed 60 Vbeta and 13 Jbeta primers. Assay used: immunoSEQ multiplex PCR; TCRdb lists only in-frame clones, some missing. The repertoire holds about 190,000 clones, with 75% to 90% as singletons. The J gene is TRBJ2-1, the V gene TRBV11-2; D remains ambiguous. Sequencing was performed on PBMCs. The receptor was derived from a woman aged 18-29 years in good health and CMV-seronegative. Here the CDR3 reads CASSTVSEQFF. For the CDR3, the DNA is TGTGCCAGCAGCACGGTGAGTGAGCAGTTCTTC.